This T cell receptor beta chain is from a study of cytomegalovirus exposure and HLA in healthy donors. Study-level findings and limits: Follow-up analysis later connected one missense variant in DCLRE1C with trimming of TCR beta V- and J-genes.

The primer mix had 60 Vbeta and 13 Jbeta primers. Only in-frame clones appear in the TCRdb table, and some are missing; sequencing was by immunoSEQ multiplex PCR. The top ten clones hold approximately 7% of a sample with under 200,000 clones, 80% to 90% of them seen once. With regard to this clone: Its antigen is undetermined.

V trimming: 4 bases; J trimming: 1 base; junction bases outside the gene matches: 5. CDR3 length: 15 residues. Germline V lookup: CDR1 MDHEN, CDR2 SYDVKM. This TCR derives from a woman younger than 45 in good health and CMV-seropositive. The V and J genes are TRBV28 and TRBJ2-3; TRBD2 matches 7 bases. The sequencing sample was made of PBMCs. CDR3 DNA sequence: TGTGCCAGCAGTTCTAGCGGAAGGGGCACAGATACGCAGTATTTT. This codes for CASSSSGRGTDTQYF.